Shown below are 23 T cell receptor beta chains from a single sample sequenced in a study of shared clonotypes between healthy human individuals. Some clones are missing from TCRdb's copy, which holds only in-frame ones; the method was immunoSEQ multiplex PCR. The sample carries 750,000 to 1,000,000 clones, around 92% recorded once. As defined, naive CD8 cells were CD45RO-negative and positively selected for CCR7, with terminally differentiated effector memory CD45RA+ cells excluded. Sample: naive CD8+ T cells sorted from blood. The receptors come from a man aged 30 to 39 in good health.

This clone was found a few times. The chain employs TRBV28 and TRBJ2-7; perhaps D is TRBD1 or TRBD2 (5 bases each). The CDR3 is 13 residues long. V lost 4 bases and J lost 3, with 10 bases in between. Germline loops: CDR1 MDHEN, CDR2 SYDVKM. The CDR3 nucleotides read TGTGCCAGCAGTTCAGGGACCTTCTACGAGCAGTACTTC. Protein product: CASSSGTFYEQYF. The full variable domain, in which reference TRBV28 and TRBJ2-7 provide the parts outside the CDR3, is DVKVTQSSRYLVKRTGEKVFLECVQDMDHENMFWYRQDPGLGLRLIYFSYDVKMKEKGDIPEGYSVSREKKERFSLILESASTNQTSMYLCASSSGTFYEQYFGPGTRLTVT.

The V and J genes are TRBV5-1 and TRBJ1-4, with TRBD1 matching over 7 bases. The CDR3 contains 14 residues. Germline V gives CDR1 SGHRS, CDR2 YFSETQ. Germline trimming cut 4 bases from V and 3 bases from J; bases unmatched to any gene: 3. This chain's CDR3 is CASSEDRPNEKLFF. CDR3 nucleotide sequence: TGCGCCAGCAGCGAGGACAGGCCTAATGAAAAACTGTTTTTT.

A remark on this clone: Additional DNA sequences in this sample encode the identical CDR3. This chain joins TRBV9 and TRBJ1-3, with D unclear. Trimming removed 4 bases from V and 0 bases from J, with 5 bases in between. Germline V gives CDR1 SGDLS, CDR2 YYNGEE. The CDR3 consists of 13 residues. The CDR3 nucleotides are TGTGCCAGCAGCCTAGGCTCTGGAAACACCATATATTTT. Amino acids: CASSLGSGNTIYF.

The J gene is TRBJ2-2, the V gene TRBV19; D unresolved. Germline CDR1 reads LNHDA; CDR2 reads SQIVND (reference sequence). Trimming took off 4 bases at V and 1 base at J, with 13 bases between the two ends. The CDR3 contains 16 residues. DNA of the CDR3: TGTGCCAGTAGTACCCTTGAACACCTGAACACCGGGGAGCTGTTTTTT. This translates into CASSTLEHLNTGELFF.

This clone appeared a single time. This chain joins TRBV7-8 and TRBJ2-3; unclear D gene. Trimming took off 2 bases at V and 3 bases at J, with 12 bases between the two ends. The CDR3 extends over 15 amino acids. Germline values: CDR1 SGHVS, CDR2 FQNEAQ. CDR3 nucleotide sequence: TGTGCCAGCAGCTTACCGGGTCCTAAGACAGATACGCAGTATTTT. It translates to CASSLPGPKTDTQYF.

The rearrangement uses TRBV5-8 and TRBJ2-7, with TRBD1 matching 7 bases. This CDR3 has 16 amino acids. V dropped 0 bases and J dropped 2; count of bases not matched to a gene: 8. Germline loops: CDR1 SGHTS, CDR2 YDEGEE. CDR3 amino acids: CASSLGGTANTYEQYF. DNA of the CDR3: TGTGCCAGCAGCTTGGGGGGGACAGCCAACACCTACGAGCAGTACTTC.

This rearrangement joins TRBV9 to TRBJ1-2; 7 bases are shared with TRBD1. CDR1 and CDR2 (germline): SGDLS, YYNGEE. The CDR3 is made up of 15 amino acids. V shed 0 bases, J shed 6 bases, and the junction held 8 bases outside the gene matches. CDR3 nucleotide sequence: TGTGCCAGCAGCGTAGGAAGGGGGCGAACGGATGGCTACACCTTC. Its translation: CASSVGRGRTDGYTF.

The DNA for the CDR3 is TGCGCCAGCAGCAAGGCCCTAGCGGGTCCCTACAATGAGCAGTTCTTC. It yields the protein CASSKALAGPYNEQFF. The chain joins TRBV4-1 to TRBJ2-1, with TRBD2 matching 8 bases. Germline V gene sequence: CDR1 MGHRA, CDR2 YSYEKL. V trimming: 5 bases; J trimming: 2 bases; junction bases outside the gene matches: 8. This CDR3 comprises 16 residues.

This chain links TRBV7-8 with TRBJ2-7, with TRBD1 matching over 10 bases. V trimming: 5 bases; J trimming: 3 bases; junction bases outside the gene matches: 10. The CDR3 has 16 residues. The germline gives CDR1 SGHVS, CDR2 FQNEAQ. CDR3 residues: CASSQTHRDRGYEQYF. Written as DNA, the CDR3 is TGTGCCAGCAGCCAGACCCACCGGGACAGGGGCTACGAGCAGTACTTC.

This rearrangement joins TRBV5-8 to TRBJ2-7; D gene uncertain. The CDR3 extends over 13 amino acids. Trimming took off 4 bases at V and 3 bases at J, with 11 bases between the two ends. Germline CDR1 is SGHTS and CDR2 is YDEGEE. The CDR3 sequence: CASSPVGLYEQYF. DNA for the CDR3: TGTGCCAGCAGCCCAGTCGGGCTCTACGAGCAGTACTTC.

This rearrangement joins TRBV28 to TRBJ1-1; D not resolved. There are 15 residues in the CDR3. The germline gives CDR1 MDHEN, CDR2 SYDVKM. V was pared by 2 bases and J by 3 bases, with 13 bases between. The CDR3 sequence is CASSLGPREYTEAFF. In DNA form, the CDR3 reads TGTGCCAGCAGTTTAGGTCCCCGGGAGTACACTGAAGCTTTCTTT.

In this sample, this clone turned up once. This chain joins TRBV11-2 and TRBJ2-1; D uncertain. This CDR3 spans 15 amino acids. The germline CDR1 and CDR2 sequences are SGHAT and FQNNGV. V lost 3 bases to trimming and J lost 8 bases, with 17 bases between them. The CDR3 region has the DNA TGTGCCAGCAGCTTGATGGTAGCCTTGGATGATGAGCAGTTCTTC. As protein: CASSLMVALDDEQFF.

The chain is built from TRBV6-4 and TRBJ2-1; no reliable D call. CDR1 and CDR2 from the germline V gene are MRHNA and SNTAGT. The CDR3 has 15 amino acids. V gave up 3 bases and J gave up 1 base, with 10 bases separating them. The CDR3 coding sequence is TGTGCCAGCAGTGAAAGGGAAGCATCCTACAATGAGCAGTTCTTC. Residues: CASSEREASYNEQFF.

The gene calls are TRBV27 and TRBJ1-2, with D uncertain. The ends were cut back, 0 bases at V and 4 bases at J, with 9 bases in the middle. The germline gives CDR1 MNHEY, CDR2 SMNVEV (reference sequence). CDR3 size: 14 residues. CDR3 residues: CASSLSQSSYGYTF. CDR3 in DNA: TGTGCCAGCAGTTTATCCCAGAGTTCCTATGGCTACACCTTC.

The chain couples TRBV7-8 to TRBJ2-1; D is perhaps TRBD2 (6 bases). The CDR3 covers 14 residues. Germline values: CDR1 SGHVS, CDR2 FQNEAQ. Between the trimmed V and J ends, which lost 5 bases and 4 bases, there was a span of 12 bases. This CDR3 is CASSGRDFYNEQFF. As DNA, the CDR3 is TGTGCCAGCAGCGGACGGGACTTTTACAATGAGCAGTTCTTC.

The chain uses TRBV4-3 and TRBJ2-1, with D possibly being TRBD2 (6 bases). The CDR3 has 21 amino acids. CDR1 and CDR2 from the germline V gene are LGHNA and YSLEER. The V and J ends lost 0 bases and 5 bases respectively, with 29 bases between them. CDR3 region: CASSQEWAGTRPARRDNEQFF. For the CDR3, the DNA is TGCGCCAGCAGCCAAGAGTGGGCCGGGACCAGGCCCGCCCGGAGGGACAATGAGCAGTTCTTC.

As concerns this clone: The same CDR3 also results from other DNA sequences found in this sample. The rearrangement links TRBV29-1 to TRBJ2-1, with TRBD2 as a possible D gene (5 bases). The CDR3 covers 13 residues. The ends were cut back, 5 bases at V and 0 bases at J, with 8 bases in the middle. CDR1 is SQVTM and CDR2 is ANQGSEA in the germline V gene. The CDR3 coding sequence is TGCAGCGTTCCGGGGTCCTCCTACAATGAGCAGTTCTTC. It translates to CSVPGSSYNEQFF.

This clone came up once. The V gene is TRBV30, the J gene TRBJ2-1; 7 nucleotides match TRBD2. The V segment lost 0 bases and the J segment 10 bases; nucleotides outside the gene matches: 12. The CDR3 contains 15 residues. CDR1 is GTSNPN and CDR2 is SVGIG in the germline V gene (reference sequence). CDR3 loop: CAWSVGAGTKYEQFF. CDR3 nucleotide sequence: TGTGCCTGGAGTGTAGGAGCGGGAACCAAGTACGAGCAGTTCTTC.

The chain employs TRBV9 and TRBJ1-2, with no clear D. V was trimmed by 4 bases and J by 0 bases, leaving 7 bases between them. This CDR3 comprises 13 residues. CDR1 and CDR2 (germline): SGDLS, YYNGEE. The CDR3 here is CASSPVANYGYTF. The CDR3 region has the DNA TGTGCCAGCAGCCCGGTCGCTAACTATGGCTACACCTTC.

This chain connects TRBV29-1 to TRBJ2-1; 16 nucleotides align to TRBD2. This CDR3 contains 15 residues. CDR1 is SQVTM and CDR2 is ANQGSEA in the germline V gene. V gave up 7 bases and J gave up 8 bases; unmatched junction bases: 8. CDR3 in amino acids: CSGGTSGRVFDEQFF. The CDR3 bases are TGCAGCGGCGGGACTAGCGGGAGGGTGTTCGATGAGCAGTTCTTC.

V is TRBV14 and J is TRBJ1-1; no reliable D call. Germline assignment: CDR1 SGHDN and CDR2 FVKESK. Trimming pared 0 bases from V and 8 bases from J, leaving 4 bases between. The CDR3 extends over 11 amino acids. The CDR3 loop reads CASSQDREAFF. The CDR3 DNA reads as TGTGCCAGCAGCCAAGATCGGGAAGCTTTCTTT.

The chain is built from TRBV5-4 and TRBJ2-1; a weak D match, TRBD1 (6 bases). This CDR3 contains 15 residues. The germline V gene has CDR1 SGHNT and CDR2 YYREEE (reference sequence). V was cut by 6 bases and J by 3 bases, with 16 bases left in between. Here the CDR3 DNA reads TGTGCCAGCACCAACCGGGACATAGACTACAATGAGCAGTTCTTC. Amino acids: CASTNRDIDYNEQFF. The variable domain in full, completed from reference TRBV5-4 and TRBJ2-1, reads ETGVTQSPTHLIKTRGQQVTLRCSSQSGHNTVSWYQQALGQGPQFIFQYYREEENGRGNFPPRFSGLQFPNYSSELNVNALELDDSALYLCASTNRDIDYNEQFFGPGTRLTVL.

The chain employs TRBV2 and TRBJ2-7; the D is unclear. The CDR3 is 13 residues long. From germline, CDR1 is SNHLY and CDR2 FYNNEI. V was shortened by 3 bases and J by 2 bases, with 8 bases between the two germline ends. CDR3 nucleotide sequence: TGTGCCAGCAGTGACAGCCTAACCTACGAGCAGTACTTC. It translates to CASSDSLTYEQYF.